Below, one T cell receptor (beta chain) is given with its context. Antigen specificity is unknown. The repertoire was sequenced with immunoSEQ multiplex PCR; TCRdb's copy has only in-frame clones and lacks some. Found here are under 95,000 clones, around nine tenths of them singletons; the top ten hold about 3%. The data originate from a study of identifying expanded T cells in peripheral blood. Study-wide results and caveats: Approximately 2-week clone count variance significantly increased as total template count grew. Differentially abundant clones: around 1.2 between replicates, approximately 15 at roughly 15 days, approximately 19 at four.

Collection occurred without any documented infections or immune events in donors. The sequenced sample consisted of blood. The source of this sequence is a person between 18 and 69 years old in good health.

This chain's CDR3 is CASNPGLSRAGTPYEQYF. The CDR3, as DNA: TGTGCCAGCAACCCGGGGCTCTCCAGAGCGGGAACCCCCTACGAGCAGTACTTC. V and J are TRBV9 and TRBJ2-7; 7 nucleotides align to TRBD2. V lost 6 bases, J lost 2 bases, and 20 bases stayed unmatched. The CDR3 consists of 18 residues. Germline V lookup: CDR1 SGDLS, CDR2 YYNGEE.